This T cell receptor beta chain was sequenced in a study of CD8+ T cells in alopecia areata. Extracted RNA was reverse transcribed into cDNA, the sequencing template. TCRdb keeps only in-frame clones here, not all; method: immunoSEQ multiplex PCR. Of 140,000 or so clones listed, about 47% were seen once; the top ten hold 0.95% to 1%. Trimming took 7 bases from V and 8 from J, leaving 9 bases between them. Germline CDR1 reads SQVTM; CDR2 reads ANQGSEA. The CDR3 consists of 10 residues. The chain links TRBV29-1 to TRBJ2-1, with a possible D match to TRBD2 (5 bases). The material sequenced was CD4+ T cells sorted from blood, taken at week 0. The clonotype originates from a human donor with alopecia areata. The CDR3 DNA follows: TGCAGCGCTGGGAGCGATGAGCAGTTCTTC. Its translation: CSAGSDEQFF.